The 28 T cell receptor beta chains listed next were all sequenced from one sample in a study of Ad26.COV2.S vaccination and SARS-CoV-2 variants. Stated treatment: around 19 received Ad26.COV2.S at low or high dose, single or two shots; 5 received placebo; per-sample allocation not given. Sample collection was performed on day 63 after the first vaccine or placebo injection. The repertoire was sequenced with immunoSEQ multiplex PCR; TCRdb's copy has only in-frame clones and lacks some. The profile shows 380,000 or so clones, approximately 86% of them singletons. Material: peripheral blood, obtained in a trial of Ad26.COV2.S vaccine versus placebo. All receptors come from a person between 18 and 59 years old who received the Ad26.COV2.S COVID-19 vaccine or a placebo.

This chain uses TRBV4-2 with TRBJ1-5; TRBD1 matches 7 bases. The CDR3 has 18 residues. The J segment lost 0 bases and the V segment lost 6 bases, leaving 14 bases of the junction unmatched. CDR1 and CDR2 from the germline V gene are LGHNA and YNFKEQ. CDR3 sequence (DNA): TGTGCCAGCAGTTACTACCCAGGGGGGGAATATAGCAATCAGCCCCAGCATTTT. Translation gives CASSYYPGGEYSNQPQHF.

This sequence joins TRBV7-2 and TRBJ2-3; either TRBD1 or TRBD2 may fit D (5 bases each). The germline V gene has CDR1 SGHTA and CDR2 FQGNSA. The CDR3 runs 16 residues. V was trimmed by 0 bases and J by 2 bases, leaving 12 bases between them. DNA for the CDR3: TGTGCCAGCAGCTTAGCGCTCGGGACCTTCACAGATACGCAGTATTTT. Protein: CASSLALGTFTDTQYF. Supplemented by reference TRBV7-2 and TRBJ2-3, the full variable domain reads GAGVSQSPSNKVTEKGKDVELRCDPISGHTALYWYRQSLGQGLEFLIYFQGNSAPDKSGLPSDRFSAERTGGSVSTLTIQRTQQEDSAVYLCASSLALGTFTDTQYFGPGTRLTVL.

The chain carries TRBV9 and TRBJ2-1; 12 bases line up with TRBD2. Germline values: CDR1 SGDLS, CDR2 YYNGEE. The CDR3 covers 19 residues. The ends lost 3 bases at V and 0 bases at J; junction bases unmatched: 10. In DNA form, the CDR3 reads TGTGCCAGCAGCGGTCTAGCGGGAGGGCCCTCCGGCTCCTACAATGAGCAGTTCTTC. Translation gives CASSGLAGGPSGSYNEQFF. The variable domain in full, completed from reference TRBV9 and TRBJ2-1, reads DSGVTQTPKHLITATGQRVTLRCSPRSGDLSVYWYQQSLDQGLQFLIQYYNGEERAKGNILERFSAQQFPDLHSELNLSSLELGDSALYFCASSGLAGGPSGSYNEQFFGPGTRLTVL.

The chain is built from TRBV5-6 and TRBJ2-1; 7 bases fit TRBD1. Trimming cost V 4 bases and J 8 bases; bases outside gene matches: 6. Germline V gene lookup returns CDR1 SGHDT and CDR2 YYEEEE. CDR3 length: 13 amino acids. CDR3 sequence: CASSRDSYDEQFF. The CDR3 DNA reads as TGTGCCAGCAGCCGGGACAGCTATGATGAGCAGTTCTTC. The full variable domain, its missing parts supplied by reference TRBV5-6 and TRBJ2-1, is DAGVTQSPTHLIKTRGQQVTLRCSPKSGHDTVSWYQQALGQGPQFIFQYYEEEERQRGNFPDRFSGHQFPNYSSELNVNALLLGDSALYLCASSRDSYDEQFFGPGTRLTVL.

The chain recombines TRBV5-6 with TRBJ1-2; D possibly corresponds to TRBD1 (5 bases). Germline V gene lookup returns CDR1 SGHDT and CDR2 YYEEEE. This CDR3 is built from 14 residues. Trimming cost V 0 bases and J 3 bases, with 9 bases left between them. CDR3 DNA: TGTGCCAGCAGCTTGGAGACAGAATACTATGGCTACACCTTC. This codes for CASSLETEYYGYTF.

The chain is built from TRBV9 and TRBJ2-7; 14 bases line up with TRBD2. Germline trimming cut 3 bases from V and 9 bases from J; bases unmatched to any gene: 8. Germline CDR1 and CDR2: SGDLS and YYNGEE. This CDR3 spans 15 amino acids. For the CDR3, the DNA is TGTGCCAGCAGCGCCGGGACTAGCGGGAGAGGGGGGCAGTACTTC. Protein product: CASSAGTSGRGGQYF.

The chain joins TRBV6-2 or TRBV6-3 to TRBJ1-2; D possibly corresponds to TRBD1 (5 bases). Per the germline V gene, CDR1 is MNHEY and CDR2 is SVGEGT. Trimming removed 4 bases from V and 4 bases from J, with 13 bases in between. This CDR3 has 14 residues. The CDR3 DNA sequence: TGTGCCAGCAGTTCGGGGGGGACCGTCTATGGCTACACCTTC. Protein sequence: CASSSGGTVYGYTF.

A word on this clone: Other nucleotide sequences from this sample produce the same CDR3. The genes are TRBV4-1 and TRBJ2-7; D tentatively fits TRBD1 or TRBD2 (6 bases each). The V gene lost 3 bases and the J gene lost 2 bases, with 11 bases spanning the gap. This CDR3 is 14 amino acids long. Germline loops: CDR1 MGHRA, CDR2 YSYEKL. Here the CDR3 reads CASSQGGGPYEQYF. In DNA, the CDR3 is TGCGCCAGCAGCCAGGGGGGCGGCCCCTACGAGCAGTACTTC.

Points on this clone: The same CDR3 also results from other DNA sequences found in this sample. CDR3 in amino acids: CASSLEGNTEAFF. The CDR3 region has the DNA TGTGCCAGCAGCTTAGAGGGAAACACTGAAGCTTTCTTT. This chain links TRBV7-2 with TRBJ1-1; no firm D call. Germline V gives CDR1 SGHTA, CDR2 FQGNSA. CDR3 length equals 13 residues. V dropped 1 base and J dropped 2 bases, with 5 bases sitting between them.

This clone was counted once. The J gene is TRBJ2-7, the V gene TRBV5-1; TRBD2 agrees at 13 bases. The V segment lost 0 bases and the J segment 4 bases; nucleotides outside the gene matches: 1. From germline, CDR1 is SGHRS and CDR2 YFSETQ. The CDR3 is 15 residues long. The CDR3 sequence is CASSLVLAGGYEQYF. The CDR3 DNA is TGCGCCAGCAGCTTGGTACTAGCGGGGGGGTACGAGCAGTACTTC.

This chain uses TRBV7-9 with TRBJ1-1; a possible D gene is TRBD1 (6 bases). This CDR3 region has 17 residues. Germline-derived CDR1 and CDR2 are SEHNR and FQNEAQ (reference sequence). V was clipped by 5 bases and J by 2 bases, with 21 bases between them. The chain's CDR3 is CASSRKSTGTSNTEAFF. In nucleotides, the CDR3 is TGTGCCAGCAGCCGGAAGAGTACAGGGACCTCCAACACTGAAGCTTTCTTT.

CDR3: CASSVDVLKGDRGDGYGYTF. Written as DNA, the CDR3 is TGTGCCAGCAGCGTAGATGTTCTAAAAGGAGACAGGGGGGACGGCTATGGCTACACCTTC. V and J are TRBV9 and TRBJ1-2, with 9 nucleotides matching TRBD1. Trimming cost V 0 bases and J 4 bases; bases outside gene matches: 19. Germline lookup yields CDR1 SGDLS and CDR2 YYNGEE. The CDR3 consists of 20 residues.

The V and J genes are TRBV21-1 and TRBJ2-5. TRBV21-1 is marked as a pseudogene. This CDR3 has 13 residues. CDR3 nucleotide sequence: TGTGCCAGCAGCAAAGTATGGTCGGAGACCCAGTACTTC. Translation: CASSKVWSETQYF.

DNA for the CDR3: TGTGCCAGCAGCGGCGGGACACCCTTTGTCGAGCAGTACTTC. It is translated as CASSGGTPFVEQYF. This chain links TRBV9 with TRBJ2-7, with D perhaps being TRBD1 or TRBD2 (6 bases each). Germline V gene lookup returns CDR1 SGDLS and CDR2 YYNGEE. CDR3 length: 14 residues. V was trimmed by 3 bases and J by 6 bases, leaving 16 bases between them.

This CDR3 reads CASSLGDRGTSGANVLTF. The CDR3 DNA follows: TGTGCCAGCAGCCTCGGGGACAGGGGAACCTCTGGGGCCAACGTCCTGACTTTC. The chain employs TRBV4-2 and TRBJ2-6, with TRBD1 identical over 10 bases. In germline, CDR1 is LGHNA, CDR2 YNFKEQ. CDR3 length: 18 amino acids. The V gene end was trimmed by 4 bases and the J gene end by 0 bases; junction bases not matched to a gene: 6.

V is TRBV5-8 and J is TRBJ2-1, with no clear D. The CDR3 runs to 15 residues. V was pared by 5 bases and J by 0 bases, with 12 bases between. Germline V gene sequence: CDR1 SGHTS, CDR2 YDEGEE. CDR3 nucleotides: TGTGCCAGCAGGTTAATAGCCTCCTCCTACAATGAGCAGTTCTTC. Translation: CASRLIASSYNEQFF.

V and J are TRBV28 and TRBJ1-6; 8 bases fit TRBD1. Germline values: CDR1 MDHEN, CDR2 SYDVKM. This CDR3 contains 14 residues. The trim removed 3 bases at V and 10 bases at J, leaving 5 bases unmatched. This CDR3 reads CASSLQGADSPLHF. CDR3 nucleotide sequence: TGTGCCAGCAGTTTGCAGGGGGCGGACTCACCCCTCCACTTT.

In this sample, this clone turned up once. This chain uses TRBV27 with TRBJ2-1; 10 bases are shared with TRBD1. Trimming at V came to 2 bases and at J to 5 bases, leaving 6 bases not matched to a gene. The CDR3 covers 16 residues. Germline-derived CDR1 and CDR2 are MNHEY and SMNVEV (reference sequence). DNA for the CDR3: TGTGCCAGCAGTTTAATCGGGACAGGGGTCAACAATGAGCAGTTCTTC. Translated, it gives CASSLIGTGVNNEQFF.

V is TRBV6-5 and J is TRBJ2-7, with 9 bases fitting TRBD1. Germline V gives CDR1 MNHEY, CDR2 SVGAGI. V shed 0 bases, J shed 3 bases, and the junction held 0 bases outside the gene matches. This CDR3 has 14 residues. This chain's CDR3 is CASSYSGQGYEQYF. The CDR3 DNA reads TGTGCCAGCAGTTACTCGGGACAGGGCTACGAGCAGTACTTC.

This CDR3 reads CASSPGTGKSYTEAFF. In DNA form, the CDR3 reads TGTGCCAGCTCACCCGGGACAGGGAAATCGTACACTGAAGCTTTCTTT. The chain is built from TRBV18 and TRBJ1-1; 9 bases fit TRBD1. The CDR3 is 16 amino acids. With 3 bases clipped from V and 3 bases from J, the junction kept 8 bases outside the gene matches. CDR1 and CDR2 (germline): KGHSH, LQKENI.

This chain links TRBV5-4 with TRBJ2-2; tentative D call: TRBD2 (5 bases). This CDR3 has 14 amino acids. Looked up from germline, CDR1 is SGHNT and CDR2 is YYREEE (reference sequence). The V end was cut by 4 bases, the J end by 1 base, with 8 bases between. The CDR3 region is CASSPGLNTGELFF. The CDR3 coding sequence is TGTGCCAGCAGCCCAGGACTGAACACCGGGGAGCTGTTTTTT.

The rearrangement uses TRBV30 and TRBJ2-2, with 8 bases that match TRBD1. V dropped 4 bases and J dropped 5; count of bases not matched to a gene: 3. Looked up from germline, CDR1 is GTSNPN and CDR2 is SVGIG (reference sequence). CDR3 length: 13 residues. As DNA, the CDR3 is TGTGCCTGGACTTGGACAGGGACCGGGGAGCTGTTTTTT. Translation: CAWTWTGTGELFF. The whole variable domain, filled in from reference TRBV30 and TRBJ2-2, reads SQTIHQWPATLVQPVGSPLSLECTVEGTSNPNLYWYRQAAGRGLQLLFYSVGIGQISSEVPQNLSASRPQDRQFILSSKKLLLSDSGFYLCAWTWTGTGELFFGEGSRLTVL.

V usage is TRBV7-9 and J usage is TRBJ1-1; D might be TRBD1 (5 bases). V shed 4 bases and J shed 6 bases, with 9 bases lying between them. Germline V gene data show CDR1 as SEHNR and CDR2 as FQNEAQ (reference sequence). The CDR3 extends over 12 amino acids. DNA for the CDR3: TGTGCCAGCAGCTCGGGGACCGCTGAAGCTTTCTTT. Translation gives CASSSGTAEAFF.

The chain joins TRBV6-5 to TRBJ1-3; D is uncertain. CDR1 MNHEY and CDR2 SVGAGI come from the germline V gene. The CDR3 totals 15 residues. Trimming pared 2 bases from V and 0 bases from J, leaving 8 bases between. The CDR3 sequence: CASSYTHLSGNTIYF. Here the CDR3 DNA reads TGTGCCAGCAGTTACACCCACCTCTCTGGAAACACCATATATTTT.

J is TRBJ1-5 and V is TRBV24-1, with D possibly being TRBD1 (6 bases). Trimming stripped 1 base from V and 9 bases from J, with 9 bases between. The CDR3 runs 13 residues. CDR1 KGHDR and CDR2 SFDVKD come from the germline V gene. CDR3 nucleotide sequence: TGTGCCACCAGTGATTTCAGGGGCTGGCCCCAGCATTTT. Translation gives CATSDFRGWPQHF.

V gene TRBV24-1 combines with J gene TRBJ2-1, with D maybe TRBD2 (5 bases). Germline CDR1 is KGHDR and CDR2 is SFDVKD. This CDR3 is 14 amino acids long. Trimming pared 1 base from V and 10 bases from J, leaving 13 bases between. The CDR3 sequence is CATSDLRVASEQFF. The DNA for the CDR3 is TGTGCCACCAGTGATTTACGGGTAGCGTCGGAGCAGTTCTTC.

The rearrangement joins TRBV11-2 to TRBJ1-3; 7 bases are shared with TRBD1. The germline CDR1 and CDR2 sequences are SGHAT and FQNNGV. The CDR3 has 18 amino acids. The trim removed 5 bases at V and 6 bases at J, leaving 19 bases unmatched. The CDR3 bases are TGTGCCAGCAGCCCCGAAGGCCGATTAACAGGGGTGGAAAACACCATATATTTT. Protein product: CASSPEGRLTGVENTIYF.

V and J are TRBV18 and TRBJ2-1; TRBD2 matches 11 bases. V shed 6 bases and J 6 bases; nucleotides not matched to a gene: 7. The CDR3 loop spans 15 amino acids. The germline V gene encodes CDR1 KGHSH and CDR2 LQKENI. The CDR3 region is CASSPTSGVRNEQFF. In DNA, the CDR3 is TGTGCCAGCTCCCCGACTAGCGGGGTACGCAATGAGCAGTTCTTC. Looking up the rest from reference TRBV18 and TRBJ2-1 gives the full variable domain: NAGVMQNPRHLVRRRGQEARLRCSPMKGHSHVYWYRQLPEEGLKFMVYLQKENIIDESGMPKERFSAEFPKEGPSILRIQQVVRGDSAAYFCASSPTSGVRNEQFFGPGTRLTVL.